The T cell receptor beta chain under discussion was sequenced for a study of blood T cell repertoires in COVID-19. Study summary: From the United States, Italy and Spain came samples of acute and convalescent COVID-19. Sample material is recorded as cDNA or gDNA derived from T cells, B-cell-depleted T cells, or PBMCs.

The CDR3 runs to 15 residues. Losses at the gene ends were 5 bases for V and 10 bases for J; bases not matched to a gene: 11. Germline V gives CDR1 SGHTA, CDR2 FQGNSA. Original handling: Cell counts per sample came from amplifying reference gene primers. Profiling relied on immunoSEQ multiplex PCR, and the TCRdb table lists in-frame clones only, not all of them. For V, J and clone size, that table is used; D and trimming come from the DNA. The table records 250,000 to 300,000 clones, more than 70% of them present only once. The source is a woman in her twenties or thirties who had recovered from COVID-19. The sequenced material came from peripheral blood. V is TRBV7-2 and J is TRBJ1-6; 7 nucleotides align to TRBD1. CDR3 in amino acids: CASSRSTGTGSPLHF. As DNA, the CDR3 is TGTGCCAGCAGCCGGTCGACAGGGACTGGGTCACCCCTCCACTTT.